Below, 29 T cell receptor beta chains from the same sample are listed, as sequenced in a study of cytomegalovirus exposure and HLA in healthy donors. PCR involved 60 Vbeta and 13 Jbeta primers. Sequencing used immunoSEQ multiplex PCR; TCRdb keeps in-frame clones, though not all of them. The sample carries approximately 76,000 clones, approximately 57% recorded once. Sequences were obtained from PBMCs. These receptors were obtained from a man aged 25-45 years in good health and CMV-seropositive.

This chain connects TRBV6-6 to TRBJ2-2; 10 nucleotides line up with TRBD2. The CDR3 contains 16 residues. V shed 6 bases, J shed 2 bases, and the junction held 6 bases outside the gene matches. From germline, CDR1 is MNHNY and CDR2 SVGAGI (reference sequence). CDR3: CASRQSGGENTGELFF. The CDR3 DNA reads as TGTGCCAGCAGACAGAGCGGGGGGGAAAACACCGGGGAGCTGTTTTTT.

V gene TRBV9 combines with J gene TRBJ1-4; TRBD1 matches 10 bases. V lost 4 bases and J lost 8; bases outside the gene matches: 8. The CDR3 has 15 amino acids. Germline CDR1 and CDR2: SGDLS and YYNGEE. The CDR3 region is CASSPRTGGGEKLFF. The CDR3 coding sequence is TGTGCCAGCAGCCCCCGGACAGGGGGAGGGGAAAAACTGTTTTTT.

This chain joins TRBV19 and TRBJ2-5, with D possibly being TRBD2 (7 bases). Germline V gene sequence: CDR1 LNHDA, CDR2 SQIVND (reference sequence). CDR3 length: 15 residues. Trimming pared 9 bases from V and 5 bases from J, leaving 22 bases between. CDR3: CASQQTNREGETQYF. Written as DNA, the CDR3 is TGTGCCAGCCAGCAAACGAACAGGGAGGGCGAGACCCAGTACTTC.

This clone turned up a few times. V is TRBV2 and J is TRBJ2-7, with D perhaps TRBD1 (6 bases). The CDR3 runs 14 residues. Trimming left V 5 bases short and J 7 bases short, with 18 bases between. Germline V gene lookup returns CDR1 SNHLY and CDR2 FYNNEI. CDR3 in DNA: TGTGCCAGCAGTTCTAGGCAGGGGATGGAAGAGCAGTACTTC. Protein product: CASSSRQGMEEQYF.

The V call is TRBV6-6, the J call TRBJ2-7, with D possibly being TRBD1 (6 bases). Germline V gene data show CDR1 as MNHNY and CDR2 as SVGAGI (reference sequence). The CDR3 is 15 amino acids. Between the trimmed V and J ends, which lost 3 bases and 5 bases, there was a span of 17 bases. The CDR3: CASSYIRGLSDEQYF. The CDR3 bases are TGTGCCAGCAGTTATATCAGGGGTCTCTCTGACGAGCAGTACTTC.

V usage is TRBV19 and J usage is TRBJ2-5; unclear D gene. Germline-derived CDR1 and CDR2 are LNHDA and SQIVND (reference sequence). The CDR3 has 11 amino acids. V dropped 5 bases and J dropped 5 bases, with 6 bases sitting between them. CDR3: CASSQQETQYF. CDR3 DNA sequence: TGTGCCAGTAGTCAACAGGAGACCCAGTACTTC.

V is TRBV6-1 and J is TRBJ2-7, with D hard to call. The germline V gene has CDR1 MNHNS and CDR2 SASEGT. The CDR3 is made up of 13 amino acids. The germline V and J ends were trimmed by 8 bases and 5 bases, with 16 bases remaining between them. The CDR3 here is CASRHLDPNEQYF. The CDR3 nucleotides are TGTGCCAGCCGGCACCTAGATCCCAACGAGCAGTACTTC.

The chain links TRBV6-5 to TRBJ2-1; possible D gene TRBD1, 6 bases. The CDR3 extends over 15 amino acids. Trimming stripped 10 bases from V and 2 bases from J, with 18 bases between. CDR1 is MNHEY and CDR2 is SVGAGI in the germline V gene. The CDR3 protein is CAIRPGTTAYNEQFF. The CDR3, as DNA: TGTGCCATCCGACCAGGGACAACTGCCTACAATGAGCAGTTCTTC.

The genes are TRBV11-3 and TRBJ1-2; 9 bases are a match to TRBD1. This CDR3 has 13 amino acids. J lost 7 bases, V lost 3 bases, and 3 bases had no gene match. Germline V lookup: CDR1 SGHNT, CDR2 YENEEA. DNA for the CDR3: TGTGCCAGCAGCTTGACAGGGGGTCGTGGCTACACCTTC. Its protein is CASSLTGGRGYTF.

This clone has a single count. The chain uses TRBV5-1 and TRBJ2-1, with a weak D call TRBD2 (5 bases). Per germline, CDR1 SGHRS and CDR2 YFSETQ. The CDR3 loop spans 15 amino acids. Trimming removed 2 bases from V and 4 bases from J, with 13 bases in between. CDR3: CASSFPIGEYNEQFF. Written as DNA, the CDR3 is TGCGCCAGCAGCTTCCCGATCGGGGAGTACAATGAGCAGTTCTTC.

The CDR3 here is CASEDRVNSPLHF. As DNA, the CDR3 is TGTGCCAGCGAGGACAGGGTAAATTCACCCCTCCACTTT. The chain joins TRBV19 to TRBJ1-6; 8 bases are a match to TRBD1. The CDR3 has 13 amino acids. The germline CDR1 and CDR2 sequences are LNHDA and SQIVND (reference sequence). The trim removed 9 bases at V and 7 bases at J, leaving 5 bases unmatched.

The rearrangement joins TRBV30 to TRBJ2-3; D may be TRBD2 (9 bases). The CDR3 consists of 16 residues. V lost 8 bases to trimming and J lost 7 bases, with 28 bases between them. Germline V CDR1 and CDR2: GTSNPN, SVGIG (reference sequence). The CDR3 spells CARRDRMAGGLNTQYF. In DNA form, the CDR3 reads TGTGCCAGACGGGACAGGATGGCGGGGGGGCTAAATACGCAGTATTTT.

This rearrangement joins TRBV7-2 to TRBJ2-1; 9 bases agree with TRBD2. Germline assignment: CDR1 SGHTA and CDR2 FQGNSA. V dropped 6 bases and J dropped 9; count of bases not matched to a gene: 3. This CDR3 has 12 residues. CDR3 sequence (DNA): TGTGCCAGCAGGGGCGGGGGGGCTGAGCAGTTCTTC. The encoded protein is CASRGGGAEQFF.

This clone was found a few times. The chain combines TRBV7-2 with TRBJ2-3; TRBD2 matches at 7 bases. Per germline, CDR1 SGHTA and CDR2 FQGNSA. The V gene end was trimmed by 1 base and the J gene end by 2 bases; junction bases not matched to a gene: 6. This CDR3 contains 16 residues. Written as DNA, the CDR3 is TGTGCCAGCAGCTTAGTGGGGGGGTTAAACACAGATACGCAGTATTTT. This translates into CASSLVGGLNTDTQYF.

For this clone: The same CDR3 can be traced to other DNA sequences in this sample. J is TRBJ2-1 and V is TRBV19; tentatively, D is TRBD1 (6 bases). Germline CDR1 reads LNHDA; CDR2 reads SQIVND (reference sequence). Trimming pared 9 bases from V and 0 bases from J, leaving 9 bases between. There are 13 residues in the CDR3. CDR3 loop: CASRTDSYNEQFF. The CDR3 bases are TGTGCCAGCCGGACAGACTCCTACAATGAGCAGTTCTTC. The whole variable domain, remainder taken from reference TRBV19 and TRBJ2-1, is DGGITQSPKYLFRKEGQNVTLSCEQNLNHDAMYWYRQDPGQGLRLIYYSQIVNDFQKGDIAEGYSVSREKKESFPLTVTSAQKNPTAFYLCASRTDSYNEQFFGPGTRLTVL.

This sequence joins TRBV27 and TRBJ2-7; no firm D call. Germline V lookup: CDR1 MNHEY, CDR2 SMNVEV (reference sequence). This CDR3 has 14 residues. The ends were cut back, 0 bases at V and 0 bases at J, with 6 bases in the middle. CDR3 sequence reads: CASSLSSSSYEQYF. DNA for the CDR3: TGTGCCAGCAGTTTATCTTCGAGCTCCTACGAGCAGTACTTC.

The rearrangement joins TRBV28 to TRBJ2-3, with 8 bases aligning to TRBD1. In germline, CDR1 is MDHEN, CDR2 SYDVKM. Trimming took 6 bases from V and 5 from J; bases not matched to a gene: 13. The CDR3 extends over 16 amino acids. The CDR3 loop reads CASRNLRGLEEDTQYF. CDR3 nucleotides: TGTGCCAGCAGAAACCTCAGGGGGCTTGAGGAAGATACGCAGTATTTT.

There are a few counts of this clone. The rearrangement joins TRBV19 to TRBJ1-3, with D possibly matching TRBD1 (6 bases). This CDR3 region has 13 residues. With 8 bases removed from V and 15 bases from J, the gap between germline ends came to 23 bases. Germline lookup yields CDR1 LNHDA and CDR2 SQIVND (reference sequence). CDR3 DNA: TGTGCCAGTCGAAGGGGACAAGAAACCGCCGGATATTTT. This codes for CASRRGQETAGYF.

V is TRBV28 and J is TRBJ1-2; 7 bases are shared with TRBD1. Germline trimming cut 0 bases from V and 6 bases from J; bases unmatched to any gene: 4. Germline CDR1 and CDR2: MDHEN and SYDVKM. The CDR3 sequence is 14 residues long. The CDR3 DNA follows: TGTGCCAGCAGTTTATGGGAGGGGGCGCATGGCTACACCTTC. Protein product: CASSLWEGAHGYTF.

A word on this clone: One junction end disagrees with the germline gene, perhaps due to a read error. The chain uses TRBV11-3 and TRBJ2-1; D is ambiguous. The CDR3 totals 14 residues. In germline, CDR1 is SGHNT, CDR2 YENEEA. The CDR3 sequence: CASSLDNSNNEQFF. CDR3 sequence (DNA): TGTGCCAGCAGCTTAGATAACTCCAACAATGAGCAGTTCTTC.

This clone was seen only a few times. The J gene is TRBJ2-5, the V gene TRBV7-2; 7 bases match TRBD2. Germline-derived CDR1 and CDR2 are SGHTA and FQGNSA. The CDR3 is 16 residues long. J gave up 2 bases and V 5 bases, and 11 bases lay outside the gene matches. The CDR3, as DNA: TGTGCCAGCAGCAAAAGACCTAGCGGTGTTCAAGAGACCCAGTACTTC. Protein product: CASSKRPSGVQETQYF.

V and J are TRBV5-4 and TRBJ2-7, with 8 bases that match TRBD2. Germline loops: CDR1 SGHNT, CDR2 YYREEE (reference sequence). The length of the CDR3 is 13 residues. The V gene end was trimmed by 4 bases and the J gene end by 5 bases; junction bases not matched to a gene: 5. In DNA form, the CDR3 reads TGTGCCAGCAGCGGCGGACTAGCCAACGAGCAGTACTTC. Protein product: CASSGGLANEQYF.

As concerns this clone: A much bigger clone sits one base away, suggesting this may be a read error. The chain links TRBV21-1 to TRBJ2-7; the DNA was not used to check the table's D call, TRBD2. TRBV21-1 is a pseudogene segment. The CDR3 has 11 residues. CDR3 sequence: CAIPGGGEQHF. For the CDR3, the DNA is TGTGCCATTCCTGGGGGGGGCGAGCAGCACTTC.

This rearrangement joins TRBV6-1 to TRBJ1-2, with 9 bases that match TRBD1. The V and J ends lost 2 bases and 4 bases, in that order; junction bases with no gene match: 8. The germline gives CDR1 MNHNS, CDR2 SASEGT. The CDR3 sequence is 16 residues long. The DNA for the CDR3 is TGTGCCAGCAGTGAATTTACGGGACAGGGACCCTATGGCTACACCTTC. Translation gives CASSEFTGQGPYGYTF.

In its sample, this clone was seen a few times. J is TRBJ2-5 and V is TRBV19; 10 nucleotides align to TRBD1. Germline CDR1 LNHDA, CDR2 SQIVND (reference sequence). The CDR3 has 13 amino acids. V lost 10 bases to trimming and J lost 5 bases; unmatched junction nucleotides: 7. Here the CDR3 reads CATETGGEETQYF. In DNA, the CDR3 is TGTGCCACTGAGACAGGGGGCGAGGAGACCCAGTACTTC.

The CDR3 DNA is TGTGCCAGCAGCGCTGGTGGCACCATGTCAGATACGCAGTATTTT. Amino acid sequence: CASSAGGTMSDTQYF. This chain joins TRBV7-9 and TRBJ2-3; D is unclear. V was pared by 5 bases and J by 4 bases, with 16 bases between. Germline CDR1 reads SEHNR; CDR2 reads FQNEAQ (reference sequence). CDR3 size: 15 residues.

The chain recombines TRBV6-1 with TRBJ1-6, with D maybe TRBD1 (5 bases). The CDR3 spans 15 residues. CDR1 and CDR2 from the germline V gene are MNHNS and SASEGT. Trimming stripped 6 bases from V and 5 bases from J, with 14 bases between. CDR3 nucleotide sequence: TGTGCCAGCAGGGTTGGCACAGGACATAATTCACCCCTCCACTTT. Translated, it gives CASRVGTGHNSPLHF.

V gene TRBV11-1 combines with J gene TRBJ2-2; D is ambiguous. CDR1 is SGHAT and CDR2 is FQDESV in the germline V gene (reference sequence). The V end was cut by 3 bases, the J end by 5 bases, with 4 bases between. The CDR3 is 12 residues long. CDR3 sequence (DNA): TGTGCCAGCAGCTTCCATACCGGGGAGCTGTTTTTT. Translation gives CASSFHTGELFF.

CDR3 amino acids: CASSLANRGSDTQYF. The CDR3 nucleotides are TGTGCCAGCAGCTTGGCGAACAGGGGATCAGATACGCAGTATTTT. The chain employs TRBV5-4 and TRBJ2-3; 7 bases map to TRBD1. Per germline, CDR1 SGHNT and CDR2 YYREEE (reference sequence). V trimming: 0 bases; J trimming: 4 bases; junction bases outside the gene matches: 5. The length of the CDR3 is 15 residues.